This is a list of T cell receptor beta chains from one sample in a study of shared clonotypes between healthy human individuals. Profiled with immunoSEQ multiplex PCR; TCRdb holds only in-frame clones, not every one. The table lists some 1.1 million clones, 77% of them singletons. Sequences were obtained from memory CD4+ T cells from PBMCs. These receptors all stem from a man between 18 and 29 years old in good health. Some clones in this sample may be carry-over from other donors' samples. Each CDR3 is given with its conserved first and last residue. A D gene is named only where the DNA matches it firmly. The size entry is marked missing in some rows and otherwise reads once, few, many or a size class.

v_gene: TRBV4-3
d_gene: TRBD2
abundance: .
j_gene: TRBJ2-7
CDR3nt: TGCGCCAGCAGCCAAGGTGGACTAGCGGGAGGGCCGTCCTACGAGCAGTACTTC
CDR3aa: CASSQGGLAGGPSYEQYF

v_gene: TRBV30
d_gene: TRBD2
abundance: .
j_gene: TRBJ2-7
CDR3nt: TGTGCCTGGAGTGTGGGAGGGTTTCGCCACGAGCAGTACTTC
CDR3aa: CAWSVGGFRHEQYF

v_gene: TRBV28
d_gene: .
abundance: once
j_gene: TRBJ1-3
CDR3nt: TGTGCCAGCAGTTCCTCCCTGGGATCGGGGGAAAACACCATATATTTT
CDR3aa: CASSSSLGSGENTIYF

v_gene: TRBV28
d_gene: .
abundance: .
j_gene: TRBJ1-2
CDR3nt: TGTGCCAGCATCACCCCGGGGGGGTTGGGTGGCTACACCTTC
CDR3aa: CASITPGGLGGYTF

v_gene: TRBV9
d_gene: .
abundance: .
j_gene: TRBJ2-3
CDR3nt: TGTGCCAGCAGGGCTAGCGGCACAGATACGCAGTATTTT
CDR3aa: CASRASGTDTQYF

v_gene: TRBV5-5
d_gene: .
abundance: .
j_gene: TRBJ2-1
CDR3nt: TGTGCCAGCAGTTCCCCAGGGTGGGGGGAGAATGAGCAGTTCTTC
CDR3aa: CASSSPGWGENEQFF

v_gene: TRBV10-2
d_gene: TRBD2
abundance: .
j_gene: TRBJ2-2
CDR3nt: TGCGCCAGCAGACAAACGCCGGGACTAGCGGGAGTCGCCGAAAGCACCGGGGAGCTGTTTTTT
CDR3aa: CASRQTPGLAGVAESTGELFF

v_gene: TRBV9
d_gene: .
abundance: .
j_gene: TRBJ2-5
CDR3nt: TGTGCCAGCAGCGTAGAAGAGTTTAGCGGTCGGGAGACCCAGTACTTC
CDR3aa: CASSVEEFSGRETQYF

v_gene: TRBV4-2
d_gene: .
abundance: .
j_gene: TRBJ1-5
CDR3nt: TGTGCCAGCAGCCAAGGAATCGGCCAGATTAATCAGCCCCAGCATTTT
CDR3aa: CASSQGIGQINQPQHF

v_gene: TRBV2
d_gene: .
abundance: many
j_gene: TRBJ2-1
CDR3nt: TGTGCCAGCAGTGAATGGCTCAGGGCCCCTGGGCAGTTCTTC
CDR3aa: CASSEWLRAPGQFF

v_gene: TRBV4-2
d_gene: .
abundance: .
j_gene: TRBJ2-5
CDR3nt: TGTGCCAGCAGCCAAGCGGGACTCAACGTTCAAGAGACCCAGTACTTC
CDR3aa: CASSQAGLNVQETQYF

v_gene: TRBV2
d_gene: .
abundance: .
j_gene: TRBJ1-2
CDR3nt: TGTGCCAGCAGTGAGGTCGCAGGCCCGGGAGGGGATGGCTACACCTTC
CDR3aa: CASSEVAGPGGDGYTF

v_gene: TRBV2
d_gene: .
abundance: .
j_gene: TRBJ2-6
CDR3nt: TGTGCCAGCTCGGGGTCCGGGGCCAACGTCCTGACTTTC
CDR3aa: CASSGSGANVLTF

v_gene: TRBV27
d_gene: TRBD2
abundance: .
j_gene: TRBJ2-7
CDR3nt: TGTGCCAGCTCTAATCCGGGACTAGGAGCCTACGAGCAGTACTTC
CDR3aa: CASSNPGLGAYEQYF

v_gene: TRBV2
d_gene: .
abundance: .
j_gene: TRBJ2-7
CDR3nt: TGTGCCAGCAAAAGGGGGTACGAGCAGTACTTC
CDR3aa: CASKRGYEQYF

v_gene: TRBV5-5
d_gene: .
abundance: .
j_gene: TRBJ2-7
CDR3nt: TGTGCCAGCAGCCGTAGCCGGGAGTTAGCCTACGAGCAGTACTTC
CDR3aa: CASSRSRELAYEQYF

v_gene: TRBV7-2
d_gene: TRBD2
abundance: once
j_gene: TRBJ2-5
CDR3nt: TGTGCCAGCAGCTTAGGGGCTCGGGAGGGGTCCCAGTACTTC
CDR3aa: CASSLGAREGSQYF

v_gene: TRBV9
d_gene: TRBD1
abundance: once
j_gene: TRBJ2-7
CDR3nt: TGTGCCAGCAGGGAAGAAGGGGGCATCTGCTACGAGCAGTACTTC
CDR3aa: CASREEGGICYEQYF